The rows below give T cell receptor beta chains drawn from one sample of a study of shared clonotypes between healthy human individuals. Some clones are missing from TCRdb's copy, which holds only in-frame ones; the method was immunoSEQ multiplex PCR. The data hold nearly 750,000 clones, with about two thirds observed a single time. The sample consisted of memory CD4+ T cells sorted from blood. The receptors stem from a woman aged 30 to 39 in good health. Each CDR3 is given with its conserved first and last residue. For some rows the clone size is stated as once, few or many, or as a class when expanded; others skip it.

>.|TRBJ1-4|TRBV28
CASSRGRATGEKLFF
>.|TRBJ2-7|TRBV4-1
CASSLGLLSGSYEQYF
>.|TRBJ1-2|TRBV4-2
CASSQESTRGYGYTF
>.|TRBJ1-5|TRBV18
CASSGTENSNQPQHF
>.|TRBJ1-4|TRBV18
CASSPDDEKLFF
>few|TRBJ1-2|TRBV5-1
CASSSQGQGYGYTF
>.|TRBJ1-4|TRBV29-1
CSLPAGTPTTNEKLFF
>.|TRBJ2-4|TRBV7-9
CASSSGLGIQYF
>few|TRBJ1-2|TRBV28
CASQADRNYGYTF
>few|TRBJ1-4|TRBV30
CAWSGVGSLIANEKLFF
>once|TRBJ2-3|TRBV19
CANPSPLGGKRTDTQYF
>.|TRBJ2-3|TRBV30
CAWENKGTDTQYF
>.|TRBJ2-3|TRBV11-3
CASSFLAGKDTQYF
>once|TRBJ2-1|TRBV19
CASSNRVENNEQFF
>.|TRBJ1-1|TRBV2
CASSEDGVVTEAFF
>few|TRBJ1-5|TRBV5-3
CARSLVGRGGDRVWGHQPQHF
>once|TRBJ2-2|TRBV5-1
CASSLMSGGTGELFF
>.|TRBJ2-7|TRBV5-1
CASSSNYEQYF
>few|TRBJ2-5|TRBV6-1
CASSEAGLAGYYGETQYF
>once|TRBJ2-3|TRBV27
CATSGLGGADTQYF
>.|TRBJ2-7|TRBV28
CASSEASGTIYEQYF
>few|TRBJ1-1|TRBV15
CATSRDPARRAFF
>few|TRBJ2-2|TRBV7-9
CASSPWTGDLTGELFF
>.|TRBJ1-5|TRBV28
CASSGSQGAPGQPQHF
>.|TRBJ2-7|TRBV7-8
CASSLNRATYEQYF
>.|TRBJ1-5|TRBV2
CASSDRARVRNQPQHF
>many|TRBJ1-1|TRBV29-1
CSVHGEGATTEAFF
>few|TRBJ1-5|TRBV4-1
CASSQDRNNQPQHF